This paragraph covers one T cell receptor beta chain sequence. Its specificity is not known. Germline loops: CDR1 PRHDT, CDR2 FYEKMQ (reference sequence). Trimming pared 2 bases from V and 7 bases from J, leaving 15 bases between. The CDR3 is 15 amino acids. The sample belongs to a study of cytomegalovirus exposure and HLA in healthy donors. Study-wide findings and caveats: An Asian-associated ancestry cluster reportedly showed fewer N-insertions than the roughly 670-donor mean in a later analysis. Prediction of most subjects' HLA-A and HLA-B alleles by TCR beta sequences was reportedly accurate.

60 Vbeta and 13 Jbeta primers were used in PCR. Sequencing used immunoSEQ multiplex PCR; TCRdb keeps in-frame clones, though not all of them. The table lists fewer than 90,000 clones, 75% to 85% of them singletons. The rearrangement joins TRBV13 to TRBJ2-1; the D gene is possibly TRBD1 (6 bases). The specimen sequenced was PBMCs. The TCR sequence derives from a woman aged 40 to 50 in good health and CMV-seropositive. In DNA form, the CDR3 reads TGTGCCAGCAGCTTAAAGGGGGAGCCCCGGAATGAGCAGTTCTTC. This gives the protein CASSLKGEPRNEQFF.